This T cell receptor beta chain was profiled in a study of blood T cell repertoires in COVID-19. Study-level information: Both acute and convalescent COVID-19 samples were obtained from the United States, Italy and Spain.

The data were produced by immunoSEQ multiplex PCR, yet TCRdb's version contains in-frame clones alone and is incomplete. The repertoire consists of some 290,000 clones, with approximately 91% occurring once and the leading ten covering 2.3%. Germline loops: CDR1 SGHRS, CDR2 YFSETQ. The V gene end was trimmed by 3 bases and the J gene end by 5 bases; junction bases not matched to a gene: 5. The CDR3 has 16 amino acids. The TCR sequence derives from a woman aged 40 to 49 with acute COVID-19. The J gene is TRBJ2-5, the V gene TRBV5-1, with 15 bases fitting TRBD2. Specimen: PBMCs or T cells enriched from blood (not recorded which). The CDR3 is CASSSGTSGGSETQYF. The CDR3, as DNA: TGCGCCAGCAGCTCAGGGACTAGCGGGGGGTCGGAGACCCAGTACTTC. Using reference TRBV5-1 and TRBJ2-5 for the parts outside the CDR3, the full variable domain is KAGVTQTPRYLIKTRGQQVTLSCSPISGHRSVSWYQQTPGQGLQFLFEYFSETQRNKGNFPGRFSGRQFSNSRSEMNVSTLELGDSALYLCASSSGTSGGSETQYFGPGTRLLVL.